The following is a T cell receptor beta chain sequence with its context. Its antigen has not been determined. Per-nucleotide qualities are absent, and no much larger clonotype sits a single base away. The sample is drawn from a study of Ad26.COV2.S vaccination and SARS-CoV-2 variants (dated by TCRdb to the early 2020s). With respect to the entire study: Vaccine-arm donors came from COV1001, a multicentre, randomized, double-blind, placebo-controlled phase I-IIa trial of Ad26.COV2.S in healthy adults. Ad26.COV2.S was given intramuscularly at 5x10^10 or 1x10^11 viral particles, as a single shot or as two shots 56 days apart. TCRbeta repertoire sequencing served as the tool for gauging how specific and how broad the SARS-CoV-2-reactive T cell receptors were following Ad26.COV2.S vaccination. A total of 32 samples were included in the TCR-sequenced set, comprising roughly 19 Ad26.COV2.S vaccine recipients, 5 placebo recipients and 8 SARS-CoV-2 convalescent individuals. Trial participants were randomized into five groups of five: low-dose or high-dose Ad26.COV2.S given once or twice, or placebo on both occasions. Blinding of investigators to trial group allocation was maintained during experiments and outcome assessment. What the research found in general, with its limitations: Vaccine and placebo recipients had similar non-spike TCR breadth, a finding consistent with the vaccine containing only spike. Higher spike-specific TCR breadth was observed in Ad26.COV2.S recipients than in placebo recipients (P = 0.0014). Comparing responses between vaccine doses or regimens was not something the study was powered to do. Substantial breadth of spike-specific CD8+ and CD4+ T cell responses was reported after vaccination. It was noted by the authors that total T cell responses may have been underestimated by the TCR breadth and depth analyses.

The CDR3 holds 12 amino acids from the cysteine to the phenylalanine. Only the CDR3 part of the read is kept: 36 bases, read in frame from the first base. For CDR1 and CDR2, the germline V gene (reference sequence) lists GTSNPN and SVGIG. The sample's treatment or condition label, decoded: some 19 received Ad26.COV2.S at low or high dose, single or two shots; 5 received placebo; per-sample allocation not given. For vaccine and placebo recipients, repertoires were sequenced using samples collected on day 63 after the first injection. Cohort 1b enrolled 25 adults aged 18-55 years at a single site in Boston, USA, between 29 July and 7 August 2020. Ad26.COV2.S was a replication-incompetent adenovirus type 26 vector expressing a prefusion-stabilized SARS-CoV-2 spike protein from the original Wuhan strain. The immunoSEQ Assay was used to sequence TCRbeta CDR3 regions. After extraction, genomic DNA underwent amplification by bias-controlled multiplex PCR, followed by high-throughput sequencing. The study's own analysis went as follows. To quantify the absolute abundance of every unique TCRbeta CDR3 region, sequences were collapsed and filtered. Usable DNA was measured by amplifying reference genes present in all nucleated cells, and TCRbeta template counts were normalized to that usable DNA to estimate T cell fraction. Repertoire TCRs were annotated as SARS-CoV-2-specific by exact matching of V gene, CDR3 amino acid sequence and J gene to a known reactive TCR set. The reference SARS-CoV-2 TCR set was obtained from MIRA and was filtered for enrichment in COVID-19-positive ImmuneCODE repertoires, whereby public or cross-reactive TCRs were removed. Using the MIRA antigens, annotated TCRs were further analysed by specific ORF or by position within an ORF. Breadth was defined as annotated unique rearrangements over total unique productive rearrangements; depth was the summed frequency of those rearrangements. Two-sided Wilcoxon rank-sum tests were used to compare TCR breadth between groups. The table was pulled from immuneACCESS by TCRdb, which kept in-frame rearrangements only. Such tables lose some clones; where checked, under half of the loss comes from unresolved V genes, and the rest has no known cause. Clone size and the V and J calls come from that table; the DNA yielded D and trimming. The sample table holds hundreds of thousands of clones, of which around nine tenths were seen once. The ten most abundant clones make up 10% to 15% of the sample.

Recombination joined TRBV30 with TRBJ2-1; the D gene is possibly TRBD2, with 6 bases matching. The sample in question was peripheral blood, obtained in a trial of Ad26.COV2.S vaccine versus placebo. This receptor was identified in a person between 18 and 60 years old who received the Ad26.COV2.S COVID-19 vaccine or a placebo. The CDR3 corresponds to CASRRDYNEQFF. The nucleotide sequence is given as TGTGCTAGTAGGCGGGACTACAATGAGCAGTTCTTC.